Presented here are 26 T cell receptor beta chains from one specimen sequenced in a study of chemoradiotherapy in HPV16-positive cancers. Sequencing was performed with immunoSEQ multiplex PCR; in TCRdb, only in-frame clones are kept and a portion is missing. Among roughly 24,000 clones listed, roughly 92% were seen once. The sample consisted of blood, taken from a patient who underwent chemoradiotherapy. The source of these receptors is a human donor with HPV-associated anogenital cancer.

The sample holds a few counts of this clone. The J gene is TRBJ1-5, the V gene TRBV2, with 8 positions matching TRBD1. Germline trimming cut 9 bases from V and 4 bases from J; bases unmatched to any gene: 8. CDR1 and CDR2 from the germline V gene are SNHLY and FYNNEI. The CDR3 consists of 14 residues. CDR3 nucleotide sequence: TGTGCCAGTCACGAGCAGGGGGCGAATCAGCCCCAGCATTTT. Translated, it gives CASHEQGANQPQHF.

The V call is TRBV7-3, the J call TRBJ1-5; D is ambiguous. V was shortened by 1 base and J by 6 bases, with 7 bases between the two germline ends. This CDR3 region has 13 residues. Germline V CDR1 and CDR2: SGHTA, FQGTGA. The CDR3 is CASSLSPGQPQHF. DNA of the CDR3: TGTGCCAGCAGCTTAAGTCCAGGTCAGCCCCAGCATTTT. Together with reference TRBV7-3 and TRBJ1-5, the CDR3 gives the full variable domain: GAGVSQTPSNKVTEKGKYVELRCDPISGHTALYWYRQSLGQGPEFLIYFQGTGAADDSGLPNDRFFAVRPEGSVSTLKIQRTERGDSAVYLCASSLSPGQPQHFGDGTRLSIL.

V usage is TRBV6-1 and J usage is TRBJ2-7; perhaps TRBD1 as D (6 bases). From germline, CDR1 is MNHNS and CDR2 SASEGT. This CDR3 region has 13 residues. V gave up 2 bases and J gave up 4 bases, with 9 bases separating them. DNA of the CDR3: TGTGCCAGCAGTGAACGTGGACAGTACGAGCAGTACTTC. It translates to CASSERGQYEQYF.

Here the CDR3 reads CASSREGLADRSSYNEQFF. For the CDR3, the DNA is TGTGCCAGCAGCAGGGAAGGACTAGCGGACCGGAGCTCCTACAATGAGCAGTTCTTC. This chain links TRBV21-1 with TRBJ2-1; TRBD2 was called by the table and not checked on the DNA. TRBV21-1 is designated a pseudogene. The CDR3 covers 19 residues.

The chain joins TRBV6-1 to TRBJ2-7; D is perhaps TRBD1 or TRBD2 (5 bases each). V gave up 6 bases and J gave up 3 bases, with 15 bases separating them. This CDR3 region has 14 residues. The germline V gene has CDR1 MNHNS and CDR2 SASEGT. The CDR3 here is CASSYRDAGYEQYF. The CDR3 DNA follows: TGTGCCAGCAGCTACCGGGACGCAGGCTACGAGCAGTACTTC.

The CDR3, as DNA: TGCAGCGCCACGAAGGAGGGCGATCGGTACGAGCAGTACTTC. This codes for CSATKEGDRYEQYF. J is TRBJ2-7 and V is TRBV29-1, with D possibly being TRBD2 (6 bases). V was clipped by 7 bases and J by 4 bases, with 20 bases between them. The CDR3 is made up of 14 amino acids. Germline V gene lookup returns CDR1 SQVTM and CDR2 ANQGSEA.

This chain links TRBV5-1 with TRBJ2-3; D is unclear. The CDR3 sequence is 13 residues long. The germline V gene encodes CDR1 SGHRS and CDR2 YFSETQ. Between the trimmed V and J ends, which lost 5 bases and 4 bases, there was a span of 11 bases. CDR3 in DNA: TGCGCCAGCAGGGTTCAGTCCCCAGATACGCAGTATTTT. Translated: CASRVQSPDTQYF.

This sequence joins TRBV28 and TRBJ1-1, with D possibly being TRBD1 (5 bases). CDR3 length: 16 residues. Germline V gene lookup returns CDR1 MDHEN and CDR2 SYDVKM. Trimming pared 4 bases from V and 2 bases from J, leaving 17 bases between. CDR3 sequence: CASSSRDHHDNTEAFF. Written as DNA, the CDR3 is TGTGCCAGCAGTTCCCGGGACCACCACGACAACACTGAAGCTTTCTTT.

V is TRBV7-2 and J is TRBJ2-3; maybe TRBD1 (6 bases). Per the germline V gene, CDR1 is SGHTA and CDR2 is FQGNSA. V lost 2 bases and J lost 3, with 15 bases in between. The CDR3 spans 16 residues. For the CDR3, the DNA is TGTGCCAGCAGCTTATATGGGGGCGCGAGTACAGATACGCAGTATTTT. Its protein is CASSLYGGASTDTQYF.

Here the CDR3 reads CASSLFRGQDTDTQYF. CDR3 sequence (DNA): TGTGCCAGCAGCTTGTTCCGGGGCCAGGACACAGATACGCAGTATTTT. The V gene is TRBV5-6, the J gene TRBJ2-3; D may match TRBD1 or TRBD2 (5 bases each). The germline V gene has CDR1 SGHDT and CDR2 YYEEEE. V lost 1 base and J lost 2, with 14 bases in between. The CDR3 contains 16 residues.

The chain links TRBV4-1 to TRBJ2-6, with D perhaps TRBD1 (5 bases). The germline V and J ends were trimmed by 1 base and 1 base, with 8 bases remaining between them. The CDR3 covers 16 residues. CDR1 is MGHRA, CDR2 YSYEKL, per germline. The CDR3, as DNA: TGCGCCAGCAGCCAAGGCAGGGCGTCTGGGGCCAACGTCCTGACTTTC. Protein: CASSQGRASGANVLTF.

This chain uses TRBV19 with TRBJ2-7, with D possibly matching TRBD2 (5 bases). V lost 3 bases to trimming and J lost 3 bases, with 18 bases between them. The germline V gene has CDR1 LNHDA and CDR2 SQIVND (reference sequence). CDR3 size: 16 residues. The CDR3 loop reads CASSILSGAAVYEQYF. CDR3 coding DNA: TGTGCCAGTAGTATCCTATCAGGAGCGGCGGTCTACGAGCAGTACTTC.

The chain has TRBV5-3 and TRBJ2-2; tentatively, D is TRBD1 (6 bases). TRBV5-3 has ORF status, its function being uncertain. This CDR3 has 15 residues. The V end was cut by 7 bases, the J end by 2 bases, with 15 bases between. CDR3 sequence reads: CARSSPGQNTGELFF. The CDR3 DNA follows: TGTGCCAGATCGAGTCCGGGACAAAACACCGGGGAGCTGTTTTTT.

This chain links TRBV28 with TRBJ2-5; TRBD1 matches 8 bases. V shed 2 bases and J 5 bases; nucleotides not matched to a gene: 10. Looked up from germline, CDR1 is MDHEN and CDR2 is SYDVKM. The CDR3 is made up of 16 amino acids. Here the CDR3 reads CASSLRGFRGQETQYF. Here the CDR3 DNA reads TGTGCCAGCAGTTTAAGAGGGTTCAGGGGGCAGGAGACCCAGTACTTC.

The chain combines TRBV25-1 with TRBJ1-4; no clear D. Per germline, CDR1 MGHDK and CDR2 SYGVNS. Trimming removed 6 bases at V and 0 bases at J, with 14 bases between. This CDR3 region has 16 residues. The CDR3 loop is CASSPGLFATNEKLFF. The CDR3 coding sequence is TGTGCCAGCAGCCCCGGCCTTTTTGCAACTAATGAAAAACTGTTTTTT.

This clone was detected only once. This sequence joins TRBV7-6 and TRBJ2-1; 12 bases fit TRBD2. Germline V gene data show CDR1 as SGHVS and CDR2 as FNYEAQ. Trimming took 1 base from V and 6 from J; bases not matched to a gene: 1. The CDR3 is 15 amino acids. The CDR3 region is CASSLVLAGGNEQFF. The CDR3, as DNA: TGTGCCAGCAGCTTAGTACTAGCGGGGGGCAATGAGCAGTTCTTC.

The chain has TRBV18 and TRBJ1-1, with 9 bases matching TRBD1. V shed 6 bases, J shed 3 bases, and the junction held 11 bases outside the gene matches. This CDR3 region has 16 residues. CDR1 KGHSH and CDR2 LQKENI come from the germline V gene. The DNA for the CDR3 is TGTGCCAGCTCTTCAGACAGGGGGAATGCTTACACTGAAGCTTTCTTT. As protein: CASSSDRGNAYTEAFF. The full variable domain, its missing parts supplied by reference TRBV18 and TRBJ1-1, is NAGVMQNPRHLVRRRGQEARLRCSPMKGHSHVYWYRQLPEEGLKFMVYLQKENIIDESGMPKERFSAEFPKEGPSILRIQQVVRGDSAAYFCASSSDRGNAYTEAFFGQGTRLTVV.

This sequence joins TRBV7-9 and TRBJ2-1; 9 bases align to TRBD2. Germline CDR1 and CDR2: SEHNR and FQNEAQ (reference sequence). The V and J ends lost 5 bases and 1 base, in that order; junction bases with no gene match: 6. The CDR3 contains 16 residues. The CDR3 is CASSETSGGSYNEQFF. As DNA, the CDR3 is TGTGCCAGCAGCGAGACTAGCGGAGGGTCCTACAATGAGCAGTTCTTC.

The V gene is TRBV11-2, the J gene TRBJ2-7, with 9 positions matching TRBD1. Germline loops: CDR1 SGHAT, CDR2 FQNNGV. This CDR3 comprises 14 residues. The trim removed 5 bases at V and 4 bases at J, leaving 6 bases unmatched. The CDR3 here is CASSMDRGPYEQYF. CDR3 DNA: TGTGCCAGCAGCATGGACAGGGGACCGTACGAGCAGTACTTC.

V and J are TRBV20-1 and TRBJ1-1; D is unresolved. V lost 7 bases and J 6 bases, leaving 12 bases between the germline ends. Germline V gene data show CDR1 as DFQATT and CDR2 as SNEGSKA (reference sequence). The CDR3 has 11 amino acids. The CDR3 loop reads CSGLRPPEAFF. The CDR3 DNA sequence: TGCAGTGGACTGCGGCCCCCTGAAGCTTTCTTT.

The CDR3 loop is CASSQEGRPQETQYF. For the CDR3, the DNA is TGCGCCAGCAGCCAAGAGGGCCGACCCCAAGAGACCCAGTACTTC. This chain uses TRBV4-3 with TRBJ2-5, with D unresolved. Germline V CDR1 and CDR2: LGHNA, YSLEER. The CDR3 extends over 15 amino acids. V was pared by 0 bases and J by 1 base, with 9 bases between.

V gene TRBV28 combines with J gene TRBJ2-7, with TRBD1 matching over 10 bases. CDR1 MDHEN and CDR2 SYDVKM come from the germline V gene. V dropped 5 bases and J dropped 5; count of bases not matched to a gene: 12. The CDR3 runs 16 residues. CDR3 in DNA: TGTGCCAGCAGTGGGCTCCCGACAGGGGGCGCCGACGAGCAGTACTTC. This encodes CASSGLPTGGADEQYF.

This clone is a singleton in its sample. This sequence joins TRBV11-1 and TRBJ2-1; D is undetermined. V lost 2 bases and J 3 bases, leaving 11 bases between the germline ends. CDR1 is SGHAT and CDR2 is FQDESV in the germline V gene (reference sequence). The CDR3 extends over 15 amino acids. CDR3 bases: TGTGCCAGCAGCTTAAATCTGGGGTTCTACAATGAGCAGTTCTTC. This encodes CASSLNLGFYNEQFF.

V usage is TRBV19 and J usage is TRBJ2-5; 11 bases map to TRBD2. The CDR3 runs to 16 residues. Germline values: CDR1 LNHDA, CDR2 SQIVND (reference sequence). The trim removed 3 bases at V and 5 bases at J, leaving 8 bases unmatched. The CDR3 here is CASSITPSGRFETQYF. CDR3 sequence (DNA): TGTGCCAGTAGTATCACGCCTAGCGGGAGGTTTGAGACCCAGTACTTC.

This clone has only one observation. The chain joins TRBV5-1 to TRBJ2-1; D is perhaps TRBD2 (5 bases). Germline V gives CDR1 SGHRS, CDR2 YFSETQ. The V end was cut by 1 base, the J end by 6 bases, with 11 bases between. This CDR3 contains 14 residues. The CDR3 DNA sequence: TGCGCCAGCAGCTTGCCGCGAGGGCTCAATGAGCAGTTCTTC. As protein: CASSLPRGLNEQFF.

The CDR3 DNA reads TGTGCCAGCAGCCCGGCCACCATTCTAGCGGGAGGGCCGGTTGAGCAGTTCTTC. Protein: CASSPATILAGGPVEQFF. The chain joins TRBV7-9 to TRBJ2-1; 12 positions agree with TRBD2. Germline-derived CDR1 and CDR2 are SEHNR and FQNEAQ (reference sequence). Unmatched junction bases numbered 17, after V lost 5 bases and J lost 9 bases. The CDR3 length is 18 residues.